The present T cell receptor (beta chain) was sequenced within a study of control samples from healthy donors and cancer patients. The assay was immunoSEQ multiplex PCR, and TCRdb's table has in-frame clones only and misses some. The table includes about 250,000 clones, roughly 80% detected once. This CDR3 has 15 amino acids. V dropped 3 bases and J dropped 7 bases, with 15 bases sitting between them. Germline loops: CDR1 LNHDA, CDR2 SQIVND (reference sequence). Sequences were obtained from PBMCs. This sequence was found in a woman aged 60-70 years with lung cancer. J is TRBJ1-4 and V is TRBV19; weak D call: TRBD1 (5 bases). The DNA for the CDR3 is TGTGCCAGTAGTATGGGACTCCCCGGCGGTGAAAAACTGTTTTTT. It codes for CASSMGLPGGEKLFF. The complete variable domain, with remaining parts taken from reference TRBV19 and TRBJ1-4, reads DGGITQSPKYLFRKEGQNVTLSCEQNLNHDAMYWYRQDPGQGLRLIYYSQIVNDFQKGDIAEGYSVSREKKESFPLTVTSAQKNPTAFYLCASSMGLPGGEKLFFGSGTQLSVL.